The 30 T cell receptor beta chains presented below share a single source sample, sequenced in a study of T-cell memory formation after mild COVID-19. MiXCR was run by TCRdb on the 5' RACE reads, yielding one entry per CDR3 protein. The sample contains about 110,000 distinct CDR3 sequences, 18% of which appear only once. Sequencing was carried out using PBMCs or a T cell subset sorted from them (not recorded which). Every receptor here comes from a man younger than 30 who had mild COVID-19 (a few samples of this study predate the infection). Cell type and time point are not known.

This sequence joins TRBV20-1 and TRBJ1-6; no clear D gene. V was pared by 3 bases and J by 4 bases, with 7 bases between. The germline CDR1 and CDR2 sequences are DFQATT and SNEGSKA (reference sequence). The CDR3 runs to 13 residues. CDR3 loop: CSARGGYNSPLHF. CDR3 bases: TGCAGTGCTAGGGGCGGGTATAATTCACCCCTCCACTTT.

The chain has TRBV18 and TRBJ2-1; 7 bases are a match to TRBD1. The CDR3 extends over 16 amino acids. The germline V gene encodes CDR1 KGHSH and CDR2 LQKENI. With 3 bases clipped from V and 6 bases from J, the junction kept 11 bases outside the gene matches. The CDR3 is CASSPLGTDTLNEQFF. In DNA form, the CDR3 reads TGTGCCAGCTCACCCCTGGGGACAGATACCCTCAATGAGCAGTTCTTC.

The V call is TRBV24-1, the J call TRBJ2-7; 10 nucleotides align to TRBD1. V lost 5 bases, J lost 3 bases, and 9 bases stayed unmatched. The CDR3 is 16 amino acids. Germline loops: CDR1 KGHDR, CDR2 SFDVKD. The chain's CDR3 is CATSALTTGGGYEQYV. DNA for the CDR3: TGTGCCACCAGTGCCTTAACGACAGGGGGCGGCTACGAGCAGTACGTC.

This clonotype was detected a few times. V gene TRBV7-2 combines with J gene TRBJ2-3; 9 nucleotides agree with TRBD2. V shed 7 bases, J shed 3 bases, and the junction held 5 bases outside the gene matches. Looked up from germline, CDR1 is SGHTA and CDR2 is FQGNSA. This CDR3 has 14 residues. CDR3 coding DNA: TGTGCCAGCATGGATAGCGGGGGTACAGATACGCAGTATTTT. Amino acid sequence: CASMDSGGTDTQYF.

The chain joins TRBV6-2 or TRBV6-3 to TRBJ2-5; no firm D call. The CDR3 loop spans 15 amino acids. Trimming took off 0 bases at V and 5 bases at J, with 13 bases between the two ends. CDR1 is MNHEY and CDR2 is SVGEGT in the germline V gene. The CDR3 DNA sequence: TGTGCCAGCAGTTACTCTCACTCGAGCCCGGAGACCCAGTACTTC. It encodes CASSYSHSSPETQYF.

This clonotype was found a few times. The chain has TRBV12-3 or TRBV12-4 and TRBJ1-1, with D unresolved. V was shortened by 6 bases and J by 3 bases, with 14 bases between the two germline ends. The CDR3 is made up of 14 amino acids. In DNA form, the CDR3 reads TGTGCCAGCAGCCCTAGGACCGCCTACACTGAAGCTTTCTTT. Translated, it gives CASSPRTAYTEAFF.

The chain joins TRBV30 to TRBJ1-2; weak D call: TRBD1 (5 bases). Per germline, CDR1 GTSNPN and CDR2 SVGIG (reference sequence). The CDR3 contains 11 residues. The V end lost 5 bases, the J end lost 2 bases, and 6 bases lay between the germline ends. The CDR3, as DNA: TGTGCCTGGGACAGAAACTATGGCTACACCTTC. This translates into CAWDRNYGYTF.

The table lists this clonotype with a count of one. The CDR3 DNA reads as TGTGCCAGCAGCGGACAGTGGGGCACTGAAGCTTTCTTT. Translated, it gives CASSGQWGTEAFF. The chain is built from TRBV2 and TRBJ1-1, with D possibly matching TRBD1 (6 bases). V was shortened by 6 bases and J by 4 bases, with 12 bases between the two germline ends. Germline-derived CDR1 and CDR2 are SNHLY and FYNNEI. The CDR3 runs to 13 residues.

V gene TRBV29-1 combines with J gene TRBJ2-1; maybe TRBD1 (5 bases). With 3 bases removed from V and 5 bases from J, the gap between germline ends came to 8 bases. Germline V gene data show CDR1 as SQVTM and CDR2 as ANQGSEA. The CDR3 consists of 12 residues. CDR3 in amino acids: CSVDRVNNEQFF. The CDR3 nucleotides are TGCAGCGTTGACAGGGTCAACAATGAGCAGTTCTTC.

This chain uses TRBV5-1 with TRBJ2-7; D possibly matches TRBD1 or TRBD2 (5 bases each). The CDR3 has 13 amino acids. V lost 2 bases and J lost 4, with 10 bases in between. CDR1 SGHRS and CDR2 YFSETQ come from the germline V gene. Written as DNA, the CDR3 is TGCGCCAGCAGCTTTGGGACCCGATACGAGCAGTACTTC. Its translation is CASSFGTRYEQYF.

V usage is TRBV7-2 and J usage is TRBJ1-3; maybe TRBD1 (5 bases). CDR1 and CDR2 (germline): SGHTA, FQGNSA. This CDR3 has 15 residues. Trimming removed 5 bases from V and 1 base from J, with 12 bases in between. This CDR3 reads CASSPVGGSGNTIYF. Here the CDR3 DNA reads TGTGCCAGCAGCCCGGTGGGGGGATCTGGAAACACCATATATTTT.

The rearrangement uses TRBV7-2 and TRBJ1-5; D is uncertain. CDR1 and CDR2 from the germline V gene are SGHTA and FQGNSA. The CDR3 spans 15 residues. V was clipped by 3 bases and J by 0 bases, with 9 bases between them. The CDR3, as DNA: TGTGCCAGCAGCTTGGGCAGGTATAGCAATCAGCCCCAGCATTTT. Translation gives CASSLGRYSNQPQHF.

The chain is built from TRBV6-5 and TRBJ1-1, with D tentatively TRBD1 (6 bases). V lost 1 base and J lost 10, with 13 bases in between. The germline V gene encodes CDR1 MNHEY and CDR2 SVGAGI. The CDR3 runs to 13 residues. CDR3 protein: CASSYYRRGSAFF. The CDR3 DNA reads as TGTGCCAGCAGTTACTATCGCAGGGGTTCAGCTTTCTTT.

The chain uses TRBV5-1 and TRBJ2-1; TRBD1 matches 11 bases. The trim removed 3 bases at V and 9 bases at J, leaving 5 bases unmatched. Germline loops: CDR1 SGHRS, CDR2 YFSETQ. The CDR3 is made up of 14 amino acids. CDR3 bases: TGCGCCAGCAGCTGGGGACAGGGGGAGGGTGAGCAGTTCTTC. It yields the protein CASSWGQGEGEQFF. Drawing the rest from reference TRBV5-1 and TRBJ2-1, the complete variable domain is KAGVTQTPRYLIKTRGQQVTLSCSPISGHRSVSWYQQTPGQGLQFLFEYFSETQRNKGNFPGRFSGRQFSNSRSEMNVSTLELGDSALYLCASSWGQGEGEQFFGPGTRLTVL.

This sequence joins TRBV7-3 and TRBJ2-3; D gene ambiguous. The CDR3 length is 14 residues. CDR1 and CDR2 from the germline V gene are SGHTA and FQGTGA. The V end was cut by 5 bases, the J end by 1 base, with 10 bases between. CDR3 residues: CASSPQSGTDTQYF. In DNA, the CDR3 is TGTGCCAGCAGCCCACAATCGGGCACAGATACGCAGTATTTT.

This clonotype has a handful of counts. The chain combines TRBV7-9 with TRBJ2-1; D is perhaps TRBD2 (6 bases). The CDR3 is made up of 16 amino acids. Trimming took 5 bases from V and 5 from J, leaving 19 bases between them. In germline, CDR1 is SEHNR, CDR2 FQNEAQ (reference sequence). The CDR3 DNA follows: TGTGCCAGCAGCCGCCGGGGGACGGTCGAAAACAATGAGCAGTTCTTC. This translates into CASSRRGTVENNEQFF.

CDR3 nucleotide sequence: TGTGCCAGCAGCTTATCGCGGGGATCGACCTACGAGCAGTACGTC. Translation: CASSLSRGSTYEQYV. The chain employs TRBV11-2 and TRBJ2-7, with a tentative D call TRBD2 (6 bases). Trimming removed 2 bases from V and 2 bases from J, with 13 bases in between. Germline CDR1 reads SGHAT; CDR2 reads FQNNGV. CDR3 length: 15 residues.

The rearrangement uses TRBV7-2 and TRBJ2-5; tentative D call: TRBD2 (6 bases). The CDR3 covers 14 residues. Germline V lookup: CDR1 SGHTA, CDR2 FQGNSA. Trimming took 5 bases from V and 5 from J, leaving 15 bases between them. Here the CDR3 reads CASSVTSSYETQYF. CDR3 DNA: TGTGCCAGCAGCGTCACTAGCAGCTATGAGACCCAGTACTTC.

The chain recombines TRBV7-2 with TRBJ2-7; D assignment may be TRBD1 or TRBD2 (7 bases each). The CDR3 spans 15 residues. The germline V and J ends were trimmed by 5 bases and 2 bases, with 16 bases remaining between them. Germline CDR1 SGHTA, CDR2 FQGNSA. This CDR3 is CASSLDSGGAYEQYV. The CDR3 nucleotides are TGTGCCAGCAGCCTAGACTCAGGGGGGGCCTACGAGCAGTACGTC.

This chain joins TRBV29-1 and TRBJ2-7; D gene ambiguous. V was shortened by 7 bases and J by 3 bases, with 13 bases between the two germline ends. CDR1 and CDR2 from the germline V gene are SQVTM and ANQGSEA. This CDR3 spans 12 amino acids. The CDR3: CSATTVLYEQYF. CDR3 sequence (DNA): TGCAGCGCTACTACCGTCCTCTACGAGCAGTACTTC.

V usage is TRBV6-5 and J usage is TRBJ1-6; possible D gene TRBD1, 5 bases. Trimming pared 1 base from V and 7 bases from J, leaving 17 bases between. Germline V gene lookup returns CDR1 MNHEY and CDR2 SVGAGI. There are 17 residues in the CDR3. CDR3 in DNA: TGTGCCAGCAGTTACTGGGGACGGACCTCAGGGAATTCACCCCTCCACTTT. It encodes CASSYWGRTSGNSPLHF.

The chain recombines TRBV7-3 with TRBJ1-2, with 9 positions matching TRBD1. The CDR3 length is 15 residues. The J segment lost 4 bases and the V segment lost 5 bases, leaving 8 bases of the junction unmatched. CDR1 SGHTA and CDR2 FQGTGA come from the germline V gene. CDR3 coding DNA: TGTGCCAGCAGCCGACCGGGACAGGGCCTCTATGGCTACACCTTC. Its translation: CASSRPGQGLYGYTF.

This chain uses TRBV7-2 with TRBJ1-6; D unclear. Germline values: CDR1 SGHTA, CDR2 FQGNSA. CDR3 length: 12 amino acids. V was shortened by 5 bases and J by 5 bases, with 4 bases between the two germline ends. CDR3 sequence: CASSPNNSPLHF. CDR3 DNA: TGTGCCAGCAGCCCGAATAATTCACCCCTCCACTTT.

The chain couples TRBV5-1 to TRBJ2-1, with a weak D call TRBD2 (6 bases). Trimming removed 0 bases at V and 4 bases at J, with 8 bases between. The CDR3 has 14 amino acids. Per the germline V gene, CDR1 is SGHRS and CDR2 is YFSETQ. This CDR3 is CASSLELAYNEQFF. As DNA, the CDR3 is TGCGCCAGCAGCTTGGAACTAGCTTACAATGAGCAGTTCTTC.

The chain carries TRBV6-2 or TRBV6-3 and TRBJ1-1, with a possible D match to TRBD1 (6 bases). The CDR3 totals 15 residues. Trimming shortened V by 4 bases and J by 1 base, and 13 bases separated the two germline ends. Germline CDR1 and CDR2: MNHEY and SVGEGT. The CDR3 region has the DNA TGTGCCAGCAGTTTACAGGGCCGGGGGAACACTGAAGCTTTCTTT. It specifies CASSLQGRGNTEAFF.

There are a few counts of this clonotype. V is TRBV6-5 and J is TRBJ1-3; TRBD1 might be the D (5 bases). Germline CDR1 and CDR2: MNHEY and SVGAGI. The V gene lost 6 bases and the J gene lost 1 base, with 13 bases spanning the gap. The CDR3 totals 15 residues. In DNA form, the CDR3 reads TGTGCCAGCAGACCGCAGGGTATTTCTGGAAACACCATATATTTT. It yields the protein CASRPQGISGNTIYF.

The rearrangement links TRBV9 to TRBJ2-7, with TRBD1 identical over 10 bases. Looked up from germline, CDR1 is SGDLS and CDR2 is YYNGEE. V shed 4 bases, J shed 6 bases, and the junction held 7 bases outside the gene matches. The CDR3 has 14 residues. The CDR3 DNA is TGTGCCAGCAGCCCTCGGGACAGGGGAGGCGAGCAGTACTTC. This codes for CASSPRDRGGEQYF.

There are a few counts of this clonotype. The chain carries TRBV15 and TRBJ2-4, with 8 bases lining up with TRBD1. Trimming removed 3 bases from V and 0 bases from J; junction bases left unmatched: 16. Germline CDR1 reads LNHNV; CDR2 reads YYDKDF (reference sequence). CDR3 length equals 20 residues. Here the CDR3 reads CATSRGASGQGFLAKNIQYF. For the CDR3, the DNA is TGTGCCACCAGCAGGGGGGCGTCCGGACAGGGATTTCTAGCCAAAAACATTCAGTACTTC. Filled out from reference TRBV15 and TRBJ2-4, the complete variable domain reads DAMVIQNPRYQVTQFGKPVTLSCSQTLNHNVMYWYQQKSSQAPKLLFHYYDKDFNNEADTPDNFQSRRPNTSFCFLDIRSPGLGDTAMYLCATSRGASGQGFLAKNIQYFGAGTRLSVL.

The V gene is TRBV5-1, the J gene TRBJ2-2; D unclear. CDR3 length equals 14 residues. Germline CDR1 SGHRS, CDR2 YFSETQ. Between the trimmed V and J ends, which lost 0 bases and 6 bases, there was a span of 9 bases. The CDR3 loop is CASSLGGSAGELFF. DNA of the CDR3: TGCGCCAGCAGCTTGGGAGGTTCCGCCGGGGAGCTGTTTTTT. The whole variable domain, remainder taken from reference TRBV5-1 and TRBJ2-2, is KAGVTQTPRYLIKTRGQQVTLSCSPISGHRSVSWYQQTPGQGLQFLFEYFSETQRNKGNFPGRFSGRQFSNSRSEMNVSTLELGDSALYLCASSLGGSAGELFFGEGSRLTVL.

This sequence joins TRBV5-1 and TRBJ2-5; D assignment may be TRBD1 or TRBD2 (6 bases each). Germline lookup yields CDR1 SGHRS and CDR2 YFSETQ. The CDR3 sequence is 17 residues long. Trimming shortened V by 0 bases and J by 1 base, and 16 bases separated the two germline ends. CDR3 sequence (DNA): TGCGCCAGCAGCTTGGGAGGGGGGCCCATGCGCCAAGAGACCCAGTACTTC. Its translation: CASSLGGGPMRQETQYF.